The sequence of this TCR beta chain was determined in a study of cytomegalovirus exposure and HLA in healthy donors. Turning to the study itself: From HLA-typed donors, an early data release held some 80 million unique TCRs.

Use of 60 Vbeta and 13 Jbeta primers characterized the PCR. Profiled with immunoSEQ multiplex PCR; TCRdb holds only in-frame clones, not every one. This table has roughly 140,000 clones, 70% to 85% appearing once. The study's findings and limits: Association of 15,000 to 20,000 TCR beta sequences with HLA alleles was found at 0.05 false discovery rate in a later analysis. Researchers had no immune exposure information except CMV serostatus available.

Remarks on this clone: Its specificity is unknown.

This sequence was found in an older woman in good health and CMV-seropositive. The sample comprised PBMCs.

The CDR3 loop is CAGTSGRETQYF. CDR3 coding DNA: TGTGCCGGGACTAGCGGGAGGGAGACCCAGTACTTC. The V and J genes are TRBV30 and TRBJ2-5, with 15 bases fitting TRBD2. Germline values: CDR1 GTSNPN, CDR2 SVGIG (reference sequence). This CDR3 comprises 12 residues. V shed 8 bases, J shed 5 bases, and the junction held 0 bases outside the gene matches.